The 21 T cell receptor beta chains given below trace back to one sample, sequenced in a study of T cell changes during pregnancy in multiple sclerosis. Profiling relied on immunoSEQ multiplex PCR, and the TCRdb table lists in-frame clones only, not all of them. The table shows 50,000 or so clones, with 80% to 95% occurring only once. The sequencing used peripheral blood, collected after pregnancy. The receptors shown here come from a female donor in good health, enrolled as a control in a pregnancy study.

The V call is TRBV18, the J call TRBJ1-1; the D gene is possibly TRBD1 (5 bases). In germline, CDR1 is KGHSH, CDR2 LQKENI. This CDR3 is built from 15 residues. V lost 4 bases to trimming and J lost 6 bases, with 18 bases between them. CDR3 in amino acids: CASSRRTTTGAEAFF. In DNA form, the CDR3 reads TGTGCCAGCTCACGACGGACAACTACTGGCGCTGAAGCTTTCTTT.

This clone was observed a single time. The V call is TRBV7-9, the J call TRBJ2-3, with D perhaps matching TRBD1 (6 bases). V lost 4 bases, J lost 1 base, and 6 bases lay in between. CDR1 SEHNR and CDR2 FQNEAQ come from the germline V gene (reference sequence). The CDR3 runs to 13 residues. CDR3 nucleotides: TGTGCCAGCAGCTGGGGGCGCACAGATACGCAGTATTTT. It codes for CASSWGRTDTQYF.

The V gene is TRBV2, the J gene TRBJ1-5; 10 bases line up with TRBD1. Germline loops: CDR1 SNHLY, CDR2 FYNNEI. The length of the CDR3 is 15 residues. The V and J ends lost 6 bases and 3 bases, in that order; junction bases with no gene match: 5. Written as DNA, the CDR3 is TGTGCCAGCAGAGTGACAGGGGGCTTCAATCAGCCCCAGCATTTT. Translating it yields CASRVTGGFNQPQHF.

V and J are TRBV7-2 and TRBJ2-7; D is ambiguous. With 3 bases removed from V and 1 base from J, the gap between germline ends came to 16 bases. This CDR3 is built from 16 residues. Germline-derived CDR1 and CDR2 are SGHTA and FQGNSA. For the CDR3, the DNA is TGTGCCAGCAGCTTGGGTTCGGCAGTGACATCCTACGAGCAGTACTTC. Its protein is CASSLGSAVTSYEQYF.

The chain is built from TRBV5-4 and TRBJ1-2; possibly TRBD1 for D (5 bases). Trimming took 4 bases from V and 8 from J, leaving 24 bases between them. CDR1 and CDR2 (germline): SGHNT, YYREEE (reference sequence). CDR3 length: 16 residues. This chain's CDR3 is CASSPGGGRLEEGYTF. CDR3 DNA sequence: TGTGCCAGCAGCCCGGGGGGGGGTCGGCTAGAAGAAGGCTACACCTTC. Drawing the rest from reference TRBV5-4 and TRBJ1-2, the complete variable domain is ETGVTQSPTHLIKTRGQQVTLRCSSQSGHNTVSWYQQALGQGPQFIFQYYREEENGRGNFPPRFSGLQFPNYSSELNVNALELDDSALYLCASSPGGGRLEEGYTFGSGTRLTVV.

The V and J genes are TRBV7-9 and TRBJ2-7; 14 bases are a match to TRBD2. The V gene's germline CDR1 is SEHNR and CDR2 FQNEAQ (reference sequence). Unmatched junction bases numbered 4, after V lost 3 bases and J lost 6 bases. The CDR3 totals 15 residues. The CDR3 loop reads CASSFGLAGGIEQYF. DNA for the CDR3: TGTGCCAGCAGCTTCGGACTAGCGGGGGGTATCGAGCAGTACTTC.

Written as DNA, the CDR3 is TGTGCCAGTAGTCAGGGGGCCTACGAGCAGTACTTC. This codes for CASSQGAYEQYF. This sequence joins TRBV19 and TRBJ2-7; 7 bases are shared with TRBD1. The trim removed 5 bases at V and 2 bases at J, leaving 0 bases unmatched. Per the germline V gene, CDR1 is LNHDA and CDR2 is SQIVND (reference sequence). The CDR3 is 12 residues long.

V and J are TRBV6-5 and TRBJ2-7, with 13 bases fitting TRBD2. V gave up 6 bases and J gave up 3 bases; unmatched junction bases: 2. This CDR3 comprises 14 residues. The germline gives CDR1 MNHEY, CDR2 SVGAGI. CDR3 in amino acids: CASSWTSGSYEQYF. The CDR3 DNA is TGTGCCAGCAGCTGGACTAGCGGGAGCTACGAGCAGTACTTC.

This chain links TRBV4-1 with TRBJ1-6; D gene unclear. Germline-derived CDR1 and CDR2 are MGHRA and YSYEKL. This CDR3 comprises 13 residues. V lost 1 base, J lost 6 bases, and 4 bases lay in between. CDR3 bases: TGCGCCAGCAGCCAAGGCGGTAATTCACCCCTCCACTTT. It is translated as CASSQGGNSPLHF.

The chain is built from TRBV4-1 and TRBJ2-7, with 12 bases aligning to TRBD2. The ends lost 2 bases at V and 4 bases at J; junction bases unmatched: 6. CDR1 is MGHRA and CDR2 is YSYEKL in the germline V gene. CDR3 size: 16 residues. DNA of the CDR3: TGCGCCAGCAGCCAAAGGACTAGCGGGGAGCGTTACGAGCAGTACTTC. It codes for CASSQRTSGERYEQYF.

The chain is built from TRBV27 and TRBJ2-3; possibly TRBD2 for D (6 bases). Germline V lookup: CDR1 MNHEY, CDR2 SMNVEV (reference sequence). Trimming left V 8 bases short and J 5 bases short, with 17 bases between. This CDR3 spans 14 amino acids. The CDR3 reads CASPGEAEGDTQYF. CDR3 in DNA: TGTGCCAGCCCCGGGGAGGCGGAGGGAGATACGCAGTATTTT.

V and J are TRBV7-2 and TRBJ2-7, with unresolved D. CDR1 and CDR2 (germline): SGHTA, FQGNSA. Trimming left V 1 base short and J 2 bases short, with 9 bases between. This CDR3 is built from 14 residues. The DNA for the CDR3 is TGTGCCAGCAGCTTAGGGCCGGGTACCTACGAGCAGTACTTC. The encoded protein is CASSLGPGTYEQYF.

The chain uses TRBV10-3 and TRBJ1-4; 10 positions agree with TRBD1. Germline V gene data show CDR1 as ENHRY and CDR2 as SYGVKD. After removal of 0 bases from V and 3 bases from J, the junction contained 1 base not matched to a gene. The CDR3 runs 16 residues. Written as DNA, the CDR3 is TGTGCCATCAGTGAGTCCGGACAGGGGGCTAATGAAAAACTGTTTTTT. This encodes CAISESGQGANEKLFF.

The chain uses TRBV11-2 and TRBJ2-7, with D uncertain. This CDR3 comprises 11 residues. Trimming took 5 bases from V and 3 from J, leaving 5 bases between them. The germline V gene encodes CDR1 SGHAT and CDR2 FQNNGV. CDR3 amino acids: CASSRNYEQYF. CDR3 in DNA: TGTGCCAGCAGCCGTAACTACGAGCAGTACTTC.

This chain connects TRBV21-1 to TRBJ1-2. TRBV21-1 is flagged as a pseudogene. The CDR3 is 16 amino acids. The CDR3: CASSKRGGGPNYGYTF. The CDR3 coding sequence is TGTGCCAGCAGCAAAAGGGGCGGGGGGCCTAACTATGGCTACACCTTC.

The chain joins TRBV7-9 to TRBJ2-1, with D perhaps TRBD2 (6 bases). V was clipped by 5 bases and J by 7 bases, with 18 bases between them. Germline V gene sequence: CDR1 SEHNR, CDR2 FQNEAQ (reference sequence). The CDR3 is 15 residues long. CDR3 nucleotide sequence: TGTGCCAGCAGCCCAAGCCGGGGGTGGGGAAATGAGCAGTTCTTC. Protein: CASSPSRGWGNEQFF.

V and J are TRBV9 and TRBJ1-2; 9 positions agree with TRBD1. The junction had 13 bases not matched to a gene; V was cut back by 7 bases and J by 0 bases. CDR3 size: 17 residues. Germline lookup yields CDR1 SGDLS and CDR2 YYNGEE. In DNA form, the CDR3 reads TGTGCCAGCTATACCGGGACAGGGCTAAACACTAACTATGGCTACACCTTC. Amino acid sequence: CASYTGTGLNTNYGYTF.

The rearrangement uses TRBV2 and TRBJ1-1; no firm D call. The CDR3 runs 15 residues. Germline CDR1 and CDR2: SNHLY and FYNNEI. Trimming cost V 4 bases and J 0 bases, with 12 bases left between them. The CDR3 sequence is CASSVRSRMNTEAFF. Here the CDR3 DNA reads TGTGCCAGCAGTGTAAGGAGTCGGATGAACACTGAAGCTTTCTTT.

This chain uses TRBV6-1 with TRBJ2-7, with D possibly matching TRBD1 (6 bases). Germline lookup yields CDR1 MNHNS and CDR2 SASEGT. Trimming cost V 3 bases and J 5 bases, with 14 bases left between them. This CDR3 contains 14 residues. CDR3 residues: CASSEQQGIDEQYF. In DNA form, the CDR3 reads TGTGCCAGCAGTGAGCAACAGGGAATCGACGAGCAGTACTTC.

This chain links TRBV6-5 with TRBJ1-1; D ambiguous. This CDR3 spans 14 amino acids. The ends were cut back, 2 bases at V and 2 bases at J, with 9 bases in the middle. From germline, CDR1 is MNHEY and CDR2 SVGAGI. The CDR3 DNA is TGTGCCAGCAGTTACGGCAGAACCAACACTGAAGCTTTCTTT. This translates into CASSYGRTNTEAFF.

The chain joins TRBV5-4 to TRBJ1-3; no clear D. The CDR3 totals 15 residues. CDR1 and CDR2 from the germline V gene are SGHNT and YYREEE (reference sequence). Trimming cost V 4 bases and J 0 bases, with 11 bases left between them. CDR3 sequence reads: CASSMDPSSGNTIYF. DNA for the CDR3: TGTGCCAGCAGCATGGATCCGAGCTCTGGAAACACCATATATTTT.